This T cell receptor (beta chain) was documented in a study of response to subunit inactivated influenza vaccine. Overall study findings and caveats: Only a handful of new T cells, the authors suggested, are recruited with each seasonal influenza vaccination.

With 7 bases removed from V and 2 bases from J, the gap between germline ends came to 13 bases. Germline V gene sequence: CDR1 SGHTA, CDR2 FQGTGA. This CDR3 spans 14 amino acids. A note on this clonotype: Its antigen is not known. This is likely a read error, given that the CDR3 carries no conserved phenylalanine or tryptophan at its end.

MiXCR, applied by TCRdb to the RT-PCR reads, yields one record per CDR3 protein. The sample holds hundreds of thousands of distinct CDR3 sequences; 15% to 20% are singletons and the top ten take less than 4%. The sample was CD4+ T cells sorted from PBMCs, taken around 2 years after vaccination. The TCR sequence derives from a man between 50 and 69 years old who received an inactivated influenza vaccine. The chain combines TRBV7-3 with TRBJ2-3; D possibly uses TRBD1 or TRBD2 (6 bases each). CDR3: CASNSGAYTDTQYY. The CDR3 DNA sequence: TGTGCCAGCAATTCGGGGGCCTACACAGATACGCAGTATTAT.